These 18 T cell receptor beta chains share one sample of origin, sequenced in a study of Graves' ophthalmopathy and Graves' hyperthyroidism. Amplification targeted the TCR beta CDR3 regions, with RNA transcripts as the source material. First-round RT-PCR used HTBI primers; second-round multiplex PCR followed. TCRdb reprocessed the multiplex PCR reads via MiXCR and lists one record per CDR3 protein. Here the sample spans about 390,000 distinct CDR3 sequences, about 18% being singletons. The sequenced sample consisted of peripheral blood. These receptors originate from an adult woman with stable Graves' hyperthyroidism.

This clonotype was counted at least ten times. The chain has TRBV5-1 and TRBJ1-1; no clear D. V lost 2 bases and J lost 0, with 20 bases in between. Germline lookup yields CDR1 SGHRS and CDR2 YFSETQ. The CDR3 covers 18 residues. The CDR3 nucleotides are TGCGCCAGCAGCTTAAAGTATCTACCGCTACCCCTGAACACTGAAGCTTTCTTT. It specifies CASSLKYLPLPLNTEAFF.

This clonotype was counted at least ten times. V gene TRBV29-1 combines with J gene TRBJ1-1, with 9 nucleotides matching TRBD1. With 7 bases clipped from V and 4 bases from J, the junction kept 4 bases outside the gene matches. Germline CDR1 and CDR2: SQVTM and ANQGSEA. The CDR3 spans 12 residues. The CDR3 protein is CSGGQGGTEAFF. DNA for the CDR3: TGCAGCGGGGGACAGGGAGGCACTGAAGCTTTCTTT.

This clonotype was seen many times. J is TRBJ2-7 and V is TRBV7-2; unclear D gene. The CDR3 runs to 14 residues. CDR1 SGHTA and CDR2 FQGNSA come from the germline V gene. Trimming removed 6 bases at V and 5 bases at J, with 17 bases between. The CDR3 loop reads CASSPDPGRDEQYF. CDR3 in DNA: TGTGCCAGCAGTCCCGACCCGGGCCGGGACGAGCAGTACTTC.

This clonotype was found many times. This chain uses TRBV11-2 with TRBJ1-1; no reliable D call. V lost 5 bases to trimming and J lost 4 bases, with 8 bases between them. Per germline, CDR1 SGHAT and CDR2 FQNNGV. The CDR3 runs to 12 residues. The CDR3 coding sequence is TGTGCCAGCAGCCCTCGCATCACTGAAGCTTTCTTT. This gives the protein CASSPRITEAFF.

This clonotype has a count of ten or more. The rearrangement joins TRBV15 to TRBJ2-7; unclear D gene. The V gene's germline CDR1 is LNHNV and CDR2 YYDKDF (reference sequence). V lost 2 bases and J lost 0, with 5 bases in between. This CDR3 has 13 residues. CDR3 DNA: TGTGCCACCAGCAGACGAGTCTCCTACGAGCAGTACTTC. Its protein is CATSRRVSYEQYF.

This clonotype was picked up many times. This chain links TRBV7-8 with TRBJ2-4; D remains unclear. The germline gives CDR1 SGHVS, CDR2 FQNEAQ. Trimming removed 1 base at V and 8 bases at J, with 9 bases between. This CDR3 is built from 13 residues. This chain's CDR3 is CASSLGQSDIQYF. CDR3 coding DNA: TGTGCCAGCAGCTTAGGTCAGTCGGACATTCAGTACTTC.

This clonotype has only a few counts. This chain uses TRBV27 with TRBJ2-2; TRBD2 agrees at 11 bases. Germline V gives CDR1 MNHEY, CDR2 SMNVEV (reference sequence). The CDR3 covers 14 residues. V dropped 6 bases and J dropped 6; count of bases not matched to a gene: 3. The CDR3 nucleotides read TGTGCCAGCAGCCAGGGACTAGCGGCCGGGGAGCTGTTTTTT. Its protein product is CASSQGLAAGELFF.

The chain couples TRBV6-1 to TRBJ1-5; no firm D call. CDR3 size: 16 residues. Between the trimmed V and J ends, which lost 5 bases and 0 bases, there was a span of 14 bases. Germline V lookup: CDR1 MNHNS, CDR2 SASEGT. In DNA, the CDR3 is TGTGCCAGCAGTCGTAAGGGTTCTTATAGCAATCAGCCCCAGCATTTT. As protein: CASSRKGSYSNQPQHF.

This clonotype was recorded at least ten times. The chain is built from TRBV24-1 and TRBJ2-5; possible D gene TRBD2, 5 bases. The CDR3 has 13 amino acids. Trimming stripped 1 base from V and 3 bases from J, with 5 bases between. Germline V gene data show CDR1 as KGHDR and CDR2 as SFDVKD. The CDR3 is CATSDFGEETQYF. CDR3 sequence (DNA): TGTGCCACCAGTGATTTCGGGGAAGAGACCCAGTACTTC.

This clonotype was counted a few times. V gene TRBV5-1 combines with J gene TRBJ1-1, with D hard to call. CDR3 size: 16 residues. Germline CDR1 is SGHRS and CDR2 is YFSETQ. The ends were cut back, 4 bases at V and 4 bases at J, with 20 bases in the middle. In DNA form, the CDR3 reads TGCGCCAGCAGCAGAAGGGAATTCAACATGAGCACTGAAGCTTTCTTT. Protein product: CASSRREFNMSTEAFF.

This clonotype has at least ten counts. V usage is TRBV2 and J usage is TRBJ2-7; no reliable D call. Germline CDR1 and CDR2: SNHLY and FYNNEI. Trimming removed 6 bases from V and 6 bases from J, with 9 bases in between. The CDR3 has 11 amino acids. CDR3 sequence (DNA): TGTGCCAGCAGAACAACCAGCGAGCAGTACTTC. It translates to CASRTTSEQYF.

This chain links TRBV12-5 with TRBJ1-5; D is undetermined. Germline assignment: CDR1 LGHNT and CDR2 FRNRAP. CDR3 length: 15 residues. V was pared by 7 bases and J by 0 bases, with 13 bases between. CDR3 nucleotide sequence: TGTGCTAGTGTTTCAAGACGGTATAGCAATCAGCCCCAGCATTTT. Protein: CASVSRRYSNQPQHF.

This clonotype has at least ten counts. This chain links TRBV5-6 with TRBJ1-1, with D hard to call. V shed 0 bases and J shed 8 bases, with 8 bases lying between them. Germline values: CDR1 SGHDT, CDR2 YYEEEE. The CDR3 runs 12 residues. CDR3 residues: CASSLESAEAFF. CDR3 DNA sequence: TGTGCCAGCAGCTTGGAGTCAGCAGAAGCTTTCTTT.

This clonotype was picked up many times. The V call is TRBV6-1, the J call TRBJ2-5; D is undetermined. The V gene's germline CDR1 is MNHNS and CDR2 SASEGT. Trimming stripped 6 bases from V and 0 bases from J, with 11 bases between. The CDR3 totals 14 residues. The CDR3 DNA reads TGTGCCAGCAGCTGGGTCGGAAACCAAGAGACCCAGTACTTC. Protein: CASSWVGNQETQYF.

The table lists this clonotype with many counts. DNA for the CDR3: TGCAGTGCCAAGGGGGACCAGAGCTCCTACGAGCAGTACTTC. Its translation is CSAKGDQSSYEQYF. V and J are TRBV20-1 and TRBJ2-7, with D tentatively TRBD1 (6 bases). Germline lookup yields CDR1 DFQATT and CDR2 SNEGSKA (reference sequence). V shed 6 bases and J shed 0 bases, with 15 bases lying between them. There are 14 residues in the CDR3.

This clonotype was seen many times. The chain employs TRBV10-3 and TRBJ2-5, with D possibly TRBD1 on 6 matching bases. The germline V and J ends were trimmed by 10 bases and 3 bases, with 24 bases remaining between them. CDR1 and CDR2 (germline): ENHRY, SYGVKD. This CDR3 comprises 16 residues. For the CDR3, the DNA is TGTGCCACACAACCAAACCCAGGGGTTGGGGAAGAGACCCAGTACTTC. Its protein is CATQPNPGVGEETQYF.

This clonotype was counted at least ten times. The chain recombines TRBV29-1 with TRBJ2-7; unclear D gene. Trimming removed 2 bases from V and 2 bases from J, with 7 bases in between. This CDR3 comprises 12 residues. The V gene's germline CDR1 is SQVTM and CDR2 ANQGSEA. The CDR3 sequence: CSVELVPYEQYF. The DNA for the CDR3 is TGCAGCGTTGAACTAGTACCCTACGAGCAGTACTTC.

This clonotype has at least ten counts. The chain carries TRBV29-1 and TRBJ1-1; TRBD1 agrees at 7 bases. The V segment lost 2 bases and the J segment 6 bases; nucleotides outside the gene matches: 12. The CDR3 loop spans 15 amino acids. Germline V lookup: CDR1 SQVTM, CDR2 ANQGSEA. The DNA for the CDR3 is TGCAGCGTTGAATGGAGAATAACAGGGGTCGCTGAAGCTTTCTTT. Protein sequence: CSVEWRITGVAEAFF.